This is a list of T cell receptor beta chains from one sample in a study of cytomegalovirus exposure and HLA in healthy donors. Sequencing used immunoSEQ multiplex PCR; TCRdb keeps in-frame clones, though not all of them. The sample includes 90,000 to 140,000 clones, approximately 86% seen only once; the top ten take 5% to 6.5%. Sequenced: PBMCs. The source is a man younger than 30 in good health and CMV-seronegative. The CDR3 runs from the conserved cysteine through the conserved F or W. D genes are given only for firm matches. Some rows mark clone size as missing; the rest say once, few, many or name a class of expanded clone.

J gene | D gene | V gene | clone size | CDR3 protein | CDR3 DNA
TRBJ1-2 | TRBD1 | TRBV4-1 | - | CASSDRGNYGYTF | TGCGCCAGCAGCGACAGGGGGAACTATGGCTACACCTTC
TRBJ1-1 | - | TRBV6-5 | - | CASSYSPGGLSEAFF | TGTGCCAGCAGTTACTCTCCGGGGGGGCTTAGTGAAGCTTTCTTT
TRBJ1-5 | - | TRBV7-2 | - | CASSLPQQGRGVQPQHF | TGTGCCAGCAGCTTACCCCAACAGGGCCGGGGCGTGCAGCCCCAGCATTTT
TRBJ1-1 | TRBD1 | TRBV11-3 | - | CASSRFRDRGKDTEAFF | TGTGCCAGCAGCCGATTCCGGGACAGGGGCAAGGACACTGAAGCTTTCTTT
TRBJ2-3 | TRBD2 | TRBV15 | - | CATSGGTSGLTDTQYF | TGTGCCACCAGCGGGGGGACTAGCGGTCTCACAGATACGCAGTATTTT
TRBJ2-3 | TRBD2 | TRBV7-2 | - | CASSLGLAGDTQYF | TGTGCCAGCAGCTTAGGACTAGCGGGAGATACGCAGTATTTT
TRBJ2-7 | TRBD1 | TRBV7-2 | - | CASSLRQGPYF | TGTGCCAGCAGCTTACGACAGGGCCCGTACTTC
TRBJ2-7 | TRBD2 | TRBV28 | - | CASSFASGSYEQYF | TGTGCCAGCAGTTTCGCTAGCGGGAGTTACGAGCAGTACTTC
TRBJ1-5 | - | TRBV18 | few | CASSSGLGQPQHF | TGTGCCAGCTCAAGCGGGTTGGGTCAGCCCCAGCATTTT
TRBJ2-3 | TRBD2 | TRBV12-5 | - | CASGLPSSGRTADTQYF | TGTGCTAGTGGTTTGCCGTCTAGCGGGAGGACGGCAGATACGCAGTATTTT
TRBJ1-5 | - | TRBV6-5 | - | CASSPDPGNQPQHF | TGTGCCAGCAGCCCGGATCCGGGAAATCAGCCCCAGCATTTT
TRBJ2-1 | - | TRBV5-1 | once | CASSLEGRGFRHYSYNEQFF | TGCGCCAGCAGCTTGGAGGGCAGGGGATTTAGACACTACTCCTACAATGAGCAGTTCTTC
TRBJ2-4 | TRBD1 | TRBV2 | - | CASREGTGGAKNIQYF | TGTGCCAGCAGAGAGGGGACAGGGGGAGCCAAAAACATTCAGTACTTC